Below, 29 T cell receptor beta chains from the same sample are listed, as sequenced in a study of blood T cell repertoires in COVID-19 (dated by TCRdb to between 2020 and 2021). Library prep was done by the immunoSEQ multiplex PCR assay. TCRdb's version of the immuneACCESS table is confined to in-frame rearrangements and falls short of the full clone set. An unresolved V gene accounts for under half of the shortfall where checked; the remainder is of unknown origin. A total of some 100,000 clones appear in this sample, over 60% of them only once. The ten largest clones capture around 5.9% of the sample. The sequencing sample was made of peripheral blood. These receptors originate from a man in his 70s with acute or convalescent COVID-19.

This chain links TRBV23-1 with TRBJ1-6; D call uncertain. TRBV23-1 is placed among ORFs of uncertain function. V was clipped by 4 bases and J by 10 bases, with 29 bases between them. The CDR3 has 19 residues. For the CDR3, the DNA is TGCGCCAGCAGTCCTATCAATTGGAGGGAAGGGAAGTTAGGGTCACCCCTCCACTTT. This translates into CASSPINWREGKLGSPLHF.

The V gene is TRBV29-1, the J gene TRBJ2-7; a weak D match, TRBD2 (5 bases). V lost 4 bases and J lost 3, with 7 bases in between. This CDR3 comprises 11 residues. Germline CDR1 is SQVTM and CDR2 is ANQGSEA. The DNA for the CDR3 is TGCAGCGTTGCCGGGATCTACGAGCAGTACTTC. The encoded protein is CSVAGIYEQYF.

Here the CDR3 reads CASSPSRDRANYGYTF. CDR3 coding DNA: TGTGCCAGCTCACCGTCTCGAGACAGGGCTAACTATGGCTACACCTTC. V gene TRBV18 combines with J gene TRBJ1-2; TRBD1 aligns across 7 bases. The J segment lost 0 bases and the V segment lost 3 bases, leaving 7 bases of the junction unmatched. This CDR3 has 16 amino acids. Germline V gene lookup returns CDR1 KGHSH and CDR2 LQKENI.

The chain employs TRBV7-8 and TRBJ2-7; 8 nucleotides align to TRBD1. This CDR3 is 13 amino acids long. Germline V lookup: CDR1 SGHVS, CDR2 FQNEAQ. Trimming cost V 5 bases and J 6 bases; bases outside gene matches: 6. DNA for the CDR3: TGTGCCAGCAGCCCCGGGACAGGAGTCGAGCAGTACTTC. Translated: CASSPGTGVEQYF.

This chain links TRBV18 with TRBJ1-2; weak D call: TRBD1 (5 bases). Trimming took 3 bases from V and 8 from J, leaving 10 bases between them. The CDR3 contains 12 residues. Germline V gives CDR1 KGHSH, CDR2 LQKENI. Here the CDR3 DNA reads TGTGCCAGCTCACCGGGGGGAGGAGGCTACACCTTC. As protein: CASSPGGGGYTF.

This chain links TRBV15 with TRBJ1-2; weak D call: TRBD1 (5 bases). Per germline, CDR1 LNHNV and CDR2 YYDKDF (reference sequence). V lost 3 bases to trimming and J lost 0 bases, with 11 bases between them. The CDR3 loop spans 15 amino acids. The CDR3 DNA follows: TGTGCCACCAGCAGTGCCAGGGAAGCTAACTATGGCTACACCTTC. This codes for CATSSAREANYGYTF.

J is TRBJ2-7 and V is TRBV2, with D perhaps TRBD1 (5 bases). Trimming took 10 bases from V and 3 from J, leaving 16 bases between them. The germline V gene has CDR1 SNHLY and CDR2 FYNNEI. The CDR3 is 13 amino acids. DNA of the CDR3: TGTGCCACCCGAGGTGCAGGGCTCTACGAGCAGTACTTC. As protein: CATRGAGLYEQYF. The full variable domain, rest sourced from reference TRBV2 and TRBJ2-7, is EPEVTQTPSHQVTQMGQEVILRCVPISNHLYFYWYRQILGQKVEFLVSFYNNEISEKSEIFDDQFSVERPDGSNFTLKIRSTKLEDSAMYFCATRGAGLYEQYFGPGTRLTVT.

This chain's CDR3 is CASSGTRGFSNQPQHF. The CDR3 DNA follows: TGTGCCAGCAGCGGGACCAGGGGTTTTAGCAATCAGCCCCAGCATTTT. The chain links TRBV2 to TRBJ1-5; a weak D match, TRBD1 (6 bases). Per the germline V gene, CDR1 is SNHLY and CDR2 is FYNNEI. This CDR3 spans 16 amino acids. Trimming took off 6 bases at V and 0 bases at J, with 15 bases between the two ends.

The chain uses TRBV5-1 and TRBJ1-2; D is uncertain. Germline V gene sequence: CDR1 SGHRS, CDR2 YFSETQ. Trimming removed 4 bases from V and 5 bases from J, with 15 bases in between. The CDR3 runs 14 residues. In DNA, the CDR3 is TGCGCCAGCAGCCTCCGCAGCGCAGATTATGGCTACACCTTC. Translating gives CASSLRSADYGYTF. The full variable domain, in which reference TRBV5-1 and TRBJ1-2 provide the parts outside the CDR3, is KAGVTQTPRYLIKTRGQQVTLSCSPISGHRSVSWYQQTPGQGLQFLFEYFSETQRNKGNFPGRFSGRQFSNSRSEMNVSTLELGDSALYLCASSLRSADYGYTFGSGTRLTVV.

The chain carries TRBV28 and TRBJ1-2, with D unresolved. CDR3 size: 14 residues. The V gene's germline CDR1 is MDHEN and CDR2 SYDVKM. Trimming removed 2 bases from V and 4 bases from J, with 11 bases in between. The CDR3 DNA reads TGTGCCAGCAGTTTAAGGCAGCACAGCTATGGCTACACCTTC. Its protein product is CASSLRQHSYGYTF.

The chain has TRBV7-9 and TRBJ2-1; 11 positions match TRBD2. The germline V gene encodes CDR1 SEHNR and CDR2 FQNEAQ (reference sequence). The CDR3 totals 14 residues. Trimming at V came to 4 bases and at J to 4 bases, leaving 0 bases not matched to a gene. The DNA of the CDR3 is TGTGCCAGCAGCTCTAGCGGGGGGTACAATGAGCAGTTCTTC. It specifies CASSSSGGYNEQFF.

This clone was seen only a few times. This sequence joins TRBV19 and TRBJ2-1, with 9 bases lining up with TRBD2. This CDR3 comprises 15 residues. The germline gives CDR1 LNHDA, CDR2 SQIVND (reference sequence). The V gene end was trimmed by 4 bases and the J gene end by 5 bases; junction bases not matched to a gene: 6. As DNA, the CDR3 is TGTGCCAGTAGTAGCGGGAGGGCGCCGAACAATGAGCAGTTCTTC. It specifies CASSSGRAPNNEQFF.

This chain connects TRBV6-5 to TRBJ2-1; maybe TRBD2 (5 bases). This CDR3 has 13 residues. Germline assignment: CDR1 MNHEY and CDR2 SVGAGI. V lost 5 bases and J 3 bases, leaving 8 bases between the germline ends. CDR3 region: CASSLGIYNEQFF. CDR3 nucleotides: TGTGCCAGCAGTCTCGGGATCTACAATGAGCAGTTCTTC.

V gene TRBV2 combines with J gene TRBJ2-6, with TRBD2 matching over 7 bases. The CDR3 covers 15 residues. Per the germline V gene, CDR1 is SNHLY and CDR2 is FYNNEI. Germline trimming cut 1 base from V and 4 bases from J; bases unmatched to any gene: 1. DNA for the CDR3: TGTGCCAGCAGTGAAGAACTAGCGGGGGCCAACGTCCTGACTTTC. Its translation: CASSEELAGANVLTF.

The CDR3: CASSLGPSGGGEQFF. CDR3 nucleotide sequence: TGTGCCAGCAGCCTTGGGCCTAGCGGAGGGGGTGAGCAGTTCTTC. J is TRBJ2-1 and V is TRBV9, with D maybe TRBD2 (7 bases). Per the germline V gene, CDR1 is SGDLS and CDR2 is YYNGEE. The CDR3 extends over 15 amino acids. V lost 4 bases and J lost 9, with 20 bases in between. Full variable domain (rest looked up from reference TRBV9 and TRBJ2-1): DSGVTQTPKHLITATGQRVTLRCSPRSGDLSVYWYQQSLDQGLQFLIQYYNGEERAKGNILERFSAQQFPDLHSELNLSSLELGDSALYFCASSLGPSGGGEQFFGPGTRLTVL.

The chain couples TRBV30 to TRBJ2-7; TRBD1 aligns across 11 bases. Per the germline V gene, CDR1 is GTSNPN and CDR2 is SVGIG (reference sequence). This CDR3 is 14 amino acids long. V gave up 0 bases and J gave up 3 bases; unmatched junction bases: 1. CDR3 nucleotides: TGTGCCTGGAGTGTCGGGACAGGGGGCTACGAGCAGTACTTC. Its protein is CAWSVGTGGYEQYF.

This clone was counted a single time. This chain joins TRBV28 and TRBJ2-5; tentative D call: TRBD1 (6 bases). CDR1 is MDHEN and CDR2 is SYDVKM in the germline V gene. The CDR3 spans 13 residues. Deletions cut 2 bases from V and 7 bases from J, with 11 bases between. The CDR3 protein is CASSLGQPGTQYF. In DNA form, the CDR3 reads TGTGCCAGCAGTTTAGGACAGCCTGGGACCCAGTACTTC.

This chain connects TRBV19 to TRBJ1-2; TRBD1 aligns across 7 bases. This CDR3 is built from 12 residues. V was pared by 5 bases and J by 8 bases, with 5 bases of the junction left unmatched. CDR1 and CDR2 (germline): LNHDA, SQIVND (reference sequence). CDR3 sequence (DNA): TGTGCCAGTAGTCCCAGGGGGGCCGGCTACACCTTC. As protein: CASSPRGAGYTF.

V usage is TRBV6-4 and J usage is TRBJ1-1; 10 positions match TRBD1. Germline CDR1 MRHNA, CDR2 SNTAGT. The CDR3 contains 15 residues. With V trimmed by 5 bases and J by 4 bases, 7 bases remained unmatched. The CDR3 region is CASSSSGTGATEAFF. Here the CDR3 DNA reads TGTGCCAGCAGTAGCTCAGGGACAGGGGCCACTGAAGCTTTCTTT.

The rearrangement joins TRBV10-3 to TRBJ2-2; 15 bases are a match to TRBD2. The trim removed 2 bases at V and 6 bases at J, leaving 10 bases unmatched. CDR1 and CDR2 from the germline V gene are ENHRY and SYGVKD. The CDR3 contains 19 residues. CDR3 region: CAISEMGLAGGSAPGELFF. In nucleotides, the CDR3 is TGTGCCATCAGTGAGATGGGACTAGCGGGGGGCTCCGCTCCCGGGGAGCTGTTTTTT.

The chain recombines TRBV5-6 with TRBJ2-7; 11 bases align to TRBD2. This CDR3 has 16 residues. Germline V CDR1 and CDR2: SGHDT, YYEEEE. With 3 bases clipped from V and 4 bases from J, the junction kept 9 bases outside the gene matches. CDR3 amino acids: CASSYRLAGSQYEQYF. CDR3 DNA sequence: TGTGCCAGCAGCTACCGACTAGCGGGATCCCAGTACGAGCAGTACTTC. Using reference TRBV5-6 and TRBJ2-7 for the parts outside the CDR3, the full variable domain is DAGVTQSPTHLIKTRGQQVTLRCSPKSGHDTVSWYQQALGQGPQFIFQYYEEEERQRGNFPDRFSGHQFPNYSSELNVNALLLGDSALYLCASSYRLAGSQYEQYFGPGTRLTVT.

The chain links TRBV5-4 to TRBJ1-6; 8 positions match TRBD1. The V and J ends lost 4 bases and 10 bases, in that order; junction bases with no gene match: 10. The CDR3 consists of 15 residues. The germline V gene has CDR1 SGHNT and CDR2 YYREEE (reference sequence). The CDR3 coding sequence is TGTGCCAGCAGCCCCAGGGGGCAAACGGGCTCACCCCTCCACTTT. Translation gives CASSPRGQTGSPLHF.

The rearrangement uses TRBV29-1 and TRBJ2-1; 16 positions match TRBD2. The CDR3 extends over 18 amino acids. The trim removed 4 bases at V and 7 bases at J, leaving 13 bases unmatched. The germline CDR1 and CDR2 sequences are SQVTM and ANQGSEA. CDR3 protein: CSVGPGTSGRVGGNEQFF. The CDR3 DNA sequence: TGCAGCGTTGGACCCGGGACTAGCGGGAGGGTCGGCGGGAATGAGCAGTTCTTC.

V is TRBV5-4 and J is TRBJ2-5; no definite D call. Germline V gene data show CDR1 as SGHNT and CDR2 as YYREEE (reference sequence). CDR3 length: 14 amino acids. The V end was cut by 2 bases, the J end by 5 bases, with 13 bases between. CDR3: CASSFAVTKETQYF. The CDR3 bases are TGTGCCAGCAGCTTCGCAGTAACCAAGGAGACCCAGTACTTC.

The chain recombines TRBV29-1 with TRBJ2-3; 12 nucleotides align to TRBD2. This CDR3 spans 14 amino acids. V lost 3 bases, J lost 4 bases, and 2 bases stayed unmatched. Germline assignment: CDR1 SQVTM and CDR2 ANQGSEA. This CDR3 reads CSVDLAGGPDTQYF. CDR3 bases: TGCAGCGTTGATCTAGCGGGAGGGCCAGATACGCAGTATTTT.

J is TRBJ1-4 and V is TRBV5-6; D may be TRBD1 (5 bases). The germline V and J ends were trimmed by 6 bases and 0 bases, with 12 bases remaining between them. This CDR3 comprises 15 residues. The germline gives CDR1 SGHDT, CDR2 YYEEEE. The CDR3 sequence: CASTIQGATNEKLFF. As DNA, the CDR3 is TGTGCCAGCACAATTCAGGGTGCAACTAATGAAAAACTGTTTTTT. Combining the CDR3 with reference TRBV5-6 and TRBJ1-4 gives the whole variable domain DAGVTQSPTHLIKTRGQQVTLRCSPKSGHDTVSWYQQALGQGPQFIFQYYEEEERQRGNFPDRFSGHQFPNYSSELNVNALLLGDSALYLCASTIQGATNEKLFFGSGTQLSVL.

This sequence joins TRBV5-4 and TRBJ2-1; TRBD1 matches at 9 bases. Trimming removed 2 bases from V and 4 bases from J; junction bases left unmatched: 1. Germline values: CDR1 SGHNT, CDR2 YYREEE (reference sequence). The CDR3 covers 14 residues. DNA for the CDR3: TGTGCCAGCAGCTTACAGGGGGCATACAATGAGCAGTTCTTC. Translation: CASSLQGAYNEQFF.

In its sample, this clone was seen a few times. This CDR3 is CASSPGLAGGGGETQYF. The CDR3 coding sequence is TGTGCCAGCAGCCCCGGACTAGCGGGAGGAGGTGGAGAGACCCAGTACTTC. The chain joins TRBV11-3 to TRBJ2-5; TRBD2 agrees at 14 bases. CDR3 length: 17 amino acids. Losses at the gene ends were 5 bases for V and 4 bases for J; bases not matched to a gene: 9. The V gene's germline CDR1 is SGHNT and CDR2 YENEEA.

The gene calls are TRBV27 and TRBJ1-4; 7 bases align to TRBD1. V trimming: 5 bases; J trimming: 10 bases; junction bases outside the gene matches: 4. This CDR3 is built from 12 residues. Germline CDR1 MNHEY, CDR2 SMNVEV (reference sequence). This CDR3 is CASSTNRGKLFF. CDR3 nucleotides: TGTGCCAGCAGTACAAACAGGGGAAAACTGTTTTTT.